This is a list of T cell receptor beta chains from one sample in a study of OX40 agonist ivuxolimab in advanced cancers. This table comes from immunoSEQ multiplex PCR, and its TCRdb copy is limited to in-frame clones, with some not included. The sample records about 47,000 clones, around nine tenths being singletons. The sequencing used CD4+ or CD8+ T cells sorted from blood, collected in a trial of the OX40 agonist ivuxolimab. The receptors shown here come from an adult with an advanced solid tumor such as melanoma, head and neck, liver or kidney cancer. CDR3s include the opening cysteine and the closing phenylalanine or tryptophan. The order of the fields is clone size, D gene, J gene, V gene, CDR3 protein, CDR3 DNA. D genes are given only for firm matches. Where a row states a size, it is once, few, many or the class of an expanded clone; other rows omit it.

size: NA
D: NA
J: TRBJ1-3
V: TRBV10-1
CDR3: CASSEGGHLTTSGNTIYF
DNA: TGCGCCAGCAGTGAGGGGGGACACTTAACGACCTCTGGAAACACCATATATTTT

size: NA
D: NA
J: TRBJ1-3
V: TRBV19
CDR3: CASSPWTRIGNTIYF
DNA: TGTGCCAGTAGTCCATGGACTCGCATCGGAAACACCATATATTTT

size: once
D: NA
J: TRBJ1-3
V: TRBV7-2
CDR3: CASSLTDRRGNTIYF
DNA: TGTGCCAGCAGCTTGACAGACCGAAGAGGAAACACCATATATTTT

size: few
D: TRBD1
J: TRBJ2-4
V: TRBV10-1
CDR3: CASSEYQGVRYYF
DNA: TGCGCCAGCAGTGAGTATCAGGGGGTCCGCTATTACTTC

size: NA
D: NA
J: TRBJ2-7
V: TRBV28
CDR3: CASSIQQAYEQYF
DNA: TGTGCCAGCAGTATCCAGCAGGCCTACGAGCAGTACTTC

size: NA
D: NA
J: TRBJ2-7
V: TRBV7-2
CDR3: CASSLGTYEQYF
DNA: TGTGCCAGCAGCTTGGGGACATACGAGCAGTACTTC

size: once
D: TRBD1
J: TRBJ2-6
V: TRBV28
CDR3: CASSFTKGQGARRANVLTF
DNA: TGTGCCAGCAGTTTTACCAAGGGACAGGGGGCGAGAAGGGCCAACGTCCTGACTTTC

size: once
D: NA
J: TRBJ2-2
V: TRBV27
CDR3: CASTWGLGTGELFF
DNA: TGTGCCAGCACCTGGGGTTTGGGCACCGGGGAGCTGTTTTTT

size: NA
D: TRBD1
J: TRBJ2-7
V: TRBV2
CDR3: CASVATGQGQAEQYF
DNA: TGTGCCAGCGTAGCGACAGGACAGGGGCAGGCCGAGCAGTACTTC

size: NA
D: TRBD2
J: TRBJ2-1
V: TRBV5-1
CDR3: CASSQTSGRENEQFF
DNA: TGCGCCAGCAGCCAGACTAGCGGGAGGGAGAATGAGCAGTTCTTC

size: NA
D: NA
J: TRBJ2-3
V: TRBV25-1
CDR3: CASSEEGSTDTQYF
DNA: TGTGCCAGCAGTGAGGAGGGGTCCACAGATACGCAGTATTTT

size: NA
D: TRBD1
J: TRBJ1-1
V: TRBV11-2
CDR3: CASSPRGQGLMNTEAFF
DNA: TGTGCCAGCAGCCCCCGGGGACAGGGATTAATGAACACTGAAGCTTTCTTT

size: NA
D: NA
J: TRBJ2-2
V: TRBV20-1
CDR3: CSASPGGELFF
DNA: TGCAGTGCTAGTCCGGGTGGGGAGCTGTTTTTT

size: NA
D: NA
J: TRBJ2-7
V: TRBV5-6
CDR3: CASSLHRVLGLYEQYF
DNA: TGTGCCAGCAGCTTGCACCGGGTCCTAGGGTTGTACGAGCAGTACTTC

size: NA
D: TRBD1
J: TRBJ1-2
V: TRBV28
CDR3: CAIIRGSPFNYGYTF
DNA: TGTGCCATCATCAGGGGGTCCCCCTTTAACTATGGCTACACCTTC

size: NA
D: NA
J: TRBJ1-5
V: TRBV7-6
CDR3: CASSSTPNSNQPQHF
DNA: TGTGCCAGCAGCTCCACCCCAAATAGCAATCAGCCCCAGCATTTT

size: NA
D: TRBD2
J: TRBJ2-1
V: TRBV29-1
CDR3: CSVVGRASYNEQFF
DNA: TGCAGCGTTGTAGGGAGGGCCTCCTACAATGAGCAGTTCTTC

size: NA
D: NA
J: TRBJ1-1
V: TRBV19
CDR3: CASSIDPYRRNTEAFF
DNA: TGTGCCAGTAGTATTGACCCTTACAGGAGGAACACTGAAGCTTTCTTT

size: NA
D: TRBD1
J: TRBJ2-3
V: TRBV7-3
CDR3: CASSLTGGEADTQYF
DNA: TGTGCCAGCAGCTTAACAGGGGGCGAGGCAGATACGCAGTATTTT

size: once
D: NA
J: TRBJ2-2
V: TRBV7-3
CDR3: CASSFQGSLGTGELFF
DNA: TGTGCCAGCAGCTTCCAGGGGAGTTTGGGCACCGGGGAGCTGTTTTTT

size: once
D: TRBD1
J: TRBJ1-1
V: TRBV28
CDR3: CASGDRGRAFF
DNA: TGTGCCAGCGGTGACAGGGGGCGAGCTTTCTTT

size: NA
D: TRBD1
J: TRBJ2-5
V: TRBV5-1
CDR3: CASNTGTEETQYF
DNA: TGCGCCAGCAATACCGGGACAGAAGAGACCCAGTACTTC

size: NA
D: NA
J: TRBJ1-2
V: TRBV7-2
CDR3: CASSSGPSAGGYTF
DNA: TGTGCCAGCAGCTCCGGGCCCTCCGCGGGAGGCTACACCTTC

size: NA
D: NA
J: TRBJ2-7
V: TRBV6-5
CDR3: CASSRDASYEQYF
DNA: TGTGCCAGCAGTCGGGACGCATCCTACGAGCAGTACTTC

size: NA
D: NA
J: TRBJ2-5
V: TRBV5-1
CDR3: CASSTGTPQETQYF
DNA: TGCGCCAGCAGCACAGGGACACCCCAAGAGACCCAGTACTTC

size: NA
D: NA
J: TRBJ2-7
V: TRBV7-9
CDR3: CASSRDGYEQYF
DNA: TGTGCCAGCAGCAGGGACGGCTACGAGCAGTACTTC

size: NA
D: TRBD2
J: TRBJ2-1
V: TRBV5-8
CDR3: CASSFPAGAHEQFF
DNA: TGTGCCAGCAGCTTTCCAGCGGGAGCCCATGAGCAGTTCTTC

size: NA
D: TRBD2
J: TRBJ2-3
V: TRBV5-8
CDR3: CASSSGLAKLYF
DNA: TGTGCCAGCAGCTCCGGACTAGCGAAGCTGTATTTT

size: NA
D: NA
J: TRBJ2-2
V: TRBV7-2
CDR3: CASSLALGQLGAGELFF
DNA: TGTGCCAGCAGCTTAGCGCTGGGCCAACTAGGGGCCGGGGAGCTGTTTTTT

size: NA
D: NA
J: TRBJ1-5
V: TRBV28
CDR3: CASSSHPRVQPQHF
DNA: TGTGCCAGCAGTTCCCATCCCAGGGTTCAGCCCCAGCATTTT

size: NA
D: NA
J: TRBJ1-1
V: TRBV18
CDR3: CASSLGPGDTEAFF
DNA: TGTGCCAGCTCACTGGGACCTGGGGACACTGAAGCTTTCTTT

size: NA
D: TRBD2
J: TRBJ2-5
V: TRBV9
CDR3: CASSPGTSGNWETQYF
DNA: TGTGCCAGCAGCCCTGGGACTAGCGGGAATTGGGAGACCCAGTACTTC

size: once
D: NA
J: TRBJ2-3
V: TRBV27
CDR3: CASSFGRFTDTQYF
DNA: TGTGCCAGCAGTTTCGGCAGATTCACAGATACGCAGTATTTT

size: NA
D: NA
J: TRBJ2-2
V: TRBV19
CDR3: CASSKRQRTNTGELFF
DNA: TGTGCCAGTAGTAAGCGACAGCGAACGAACACCGGGGAGCTGTTTTTT

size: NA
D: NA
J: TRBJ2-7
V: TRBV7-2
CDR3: CASSFKGPYEQYF
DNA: TGTGCCAGCAGCTTCAAGGGCCCCTACGAGCAGTACTTC

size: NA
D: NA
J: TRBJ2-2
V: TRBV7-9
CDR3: CAVNTGELFF
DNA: TGTGCGGTCAACACCGGGGAGCTGTTTTTT

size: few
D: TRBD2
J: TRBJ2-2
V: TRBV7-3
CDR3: CASSLTWGSGRGTGELFF
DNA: TGTGCCAGCAGCTTAACGTGGGGATCCGGGAGGGGCACCGGGGAGCTGTTTTTT

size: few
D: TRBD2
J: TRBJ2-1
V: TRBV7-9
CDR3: CASSSPSGGNEQFF
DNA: TGTGCCAGCAGCTCCCCCAGCGGGGGCAATGAGCAGTTCTTC

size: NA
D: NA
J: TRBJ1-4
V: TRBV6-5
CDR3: CASSLIAAFVEKLFF
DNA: TGTGCCAGCAGCCTCATTGCCGCTTTTGTTGAAAAACTGTTTTTT

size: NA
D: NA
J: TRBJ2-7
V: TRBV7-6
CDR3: CASSLEEGSYEQYF
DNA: TGTGCCAGCAGCTTAGAGGAGGGTTCCTACGAGCAGTACTTC

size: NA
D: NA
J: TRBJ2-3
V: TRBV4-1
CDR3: CASSQAGTGTDTQYF
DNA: TGCGCCAGCAGCCAAGCGGGGACCGGCACAGATACGCAGTATTTT

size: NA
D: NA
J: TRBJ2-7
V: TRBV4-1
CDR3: CASSQWEYPSEKQYF
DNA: TGCGCCAGCAGCCAGTGGGAGTACCCTTCGGAAAAGCAGTACTTC

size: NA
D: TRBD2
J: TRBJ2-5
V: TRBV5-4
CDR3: CASQREGLRGGTQYF
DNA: TGTGCCAGTCAGCGGGAGGGGCTGCGGGGGGGGACCCAGTACTTC

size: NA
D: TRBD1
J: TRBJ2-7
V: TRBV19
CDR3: CASSMSAGGSYEQYF
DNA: TGTGCCAGTAGTATGAGTGCAGGGGGCTCCTACGAGCAGTACTTC

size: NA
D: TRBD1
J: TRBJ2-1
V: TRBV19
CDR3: CASRRAGTGVNEQFF
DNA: TGTGCCAGTAGGCGCGCCGGGACAGGGGTGAATGAGCAGTTCTTC

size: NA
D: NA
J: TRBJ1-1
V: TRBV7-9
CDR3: CASSLAEGTEAFF
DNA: TGTGCCAGCAGCTTGGCAGAGGGCACTGAAGCTTTCTTT

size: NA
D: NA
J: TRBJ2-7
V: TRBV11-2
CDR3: CASSFYSGNYEQYF
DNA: TGTGCCAGCAGCTTCTATAGCGGCAACTACGAGCAGTACTTC

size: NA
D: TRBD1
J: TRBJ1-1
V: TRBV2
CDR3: CASSVGQAFSEAFF
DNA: TGTGCCAGCAGTGTGGGACAGGCTTTTTCTGAAGCTTTCTTT

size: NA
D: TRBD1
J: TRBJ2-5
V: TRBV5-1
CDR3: CASSLAWGQGIETQYF
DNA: TGCGCCAGCAGCTTGGCCTGGGGACAGGGGATTGAGACCCAGTACTTC

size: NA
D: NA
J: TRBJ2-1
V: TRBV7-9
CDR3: CASSLGQGKINEQFF
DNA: TGTGCCAGCAGCTTAGGGCAGGGAAAGATCAATGAGCAGTTCTTC

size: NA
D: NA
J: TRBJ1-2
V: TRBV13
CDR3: CASSLGQNYGYTF
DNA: TGTGCCAGCAGCCTTGGACAGAACTATGGCTACACCTTC

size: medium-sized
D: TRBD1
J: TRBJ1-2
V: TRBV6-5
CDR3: CASRADRGLGYTF
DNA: TGTGCCAGCAGGGCAGACAGGGGTCTGGGCTACACCTTC

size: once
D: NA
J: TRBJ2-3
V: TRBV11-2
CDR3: CASSLYRDTQYF
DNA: TGTGCCAGCAGCCTTTACCGGGATACGCAGTATTTT

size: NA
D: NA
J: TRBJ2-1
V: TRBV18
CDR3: CASGQVEDEQFF
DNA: TGTGCCAGCGGCCAAGTCGAGGATGAGCAGTTCTTC

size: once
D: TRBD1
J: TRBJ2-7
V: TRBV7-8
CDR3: CASSLPQDRAAYEQYF
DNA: TGTGCCAGCAGCTTACCCCAAGACAGGGCAGCCTACGAGCAGTACTTC

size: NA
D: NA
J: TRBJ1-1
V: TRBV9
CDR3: CASSANRNTEAFF
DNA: TGTGCCAGCAGCGCTAACAGGAACACTGAAGCTTTCTTT

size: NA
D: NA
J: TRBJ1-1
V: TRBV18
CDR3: CASSPRWRDTEAFF
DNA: TGTGCCAGCTCACCCCGGTGGCGTGACACTGAAGCTTTCTTT

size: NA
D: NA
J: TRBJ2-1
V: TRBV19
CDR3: CASSPTTNYNEQFF
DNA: TGTGCCAGTAGTCCTACTACAAATTACAATGAGCAGTTCTTC

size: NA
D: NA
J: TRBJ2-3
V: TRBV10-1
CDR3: CASSLLATSTDTQYF
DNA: TGCGCCAGCAGTTTACTAGCAACTAGCACAGATACGCAGTATTTT

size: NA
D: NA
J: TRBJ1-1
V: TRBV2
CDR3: CASSDLEAGNTEAFF
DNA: TGTGCCAGCAGTGATCTAGAGGCAGGGAACACTGAAGCTTTCTTT